The text below deals with one TCR beta chain. Its specificity is not known. The data were obtained in a study of vaccination effects on CD4 cells after COVID-19. Across the study: The participants, recipients of two vaccine doses, got either BNT162b2 or mRNA-1273.

Germline CDR1 SQVTM, CDR2 ANQGSEA. Trimming took off 4 bases at V and 5 bases at J, with 24 bases between the two ends. The CDR3 length is 17 residues. Antigen-specific CD4+ T cells expanded by the ViraFEST assay with viral peptide pools were then sequenced. Upon completion of 10 to 11 days in culture, CD4+ T cells were isolated. Among the vaccine recipients, none had a prior SARS-CoV-2 infection, and nucleocapsid antibodies were negative. Findings and limits, study-wide: Marked clonal contraction was seen late after vaccination (in both infection- and vaccine-induced clones). Convalescent patients were scarce, and early post-infection timepoints were absent.

Measured with immunoSEQ multiplex PCR; TCRdb has only the in-frame clones, and not every one. In the table there are tens of thousands of clones, 70% to 75% of which are singletons. This TCR was sampled from a human donor who received a COVID-19 vaccine. The specimen comprised CD4+ T cells from PBMCs cultured with HCoV-229E spike peptides, sampled before COVID-19 vaccination. This chain connects TRBV29-1 to TRBJ2-1; perhaps D is TRBD1 or TRBD2 (6 bases each). In DNA form, the CDR3 reads TGCAGCGTTGTTCGGGGAGGAGGAGGGGGACCGAACAATGAGCAGTTCTTC. As protein: CSVVRGGGGGPNNEQFF.